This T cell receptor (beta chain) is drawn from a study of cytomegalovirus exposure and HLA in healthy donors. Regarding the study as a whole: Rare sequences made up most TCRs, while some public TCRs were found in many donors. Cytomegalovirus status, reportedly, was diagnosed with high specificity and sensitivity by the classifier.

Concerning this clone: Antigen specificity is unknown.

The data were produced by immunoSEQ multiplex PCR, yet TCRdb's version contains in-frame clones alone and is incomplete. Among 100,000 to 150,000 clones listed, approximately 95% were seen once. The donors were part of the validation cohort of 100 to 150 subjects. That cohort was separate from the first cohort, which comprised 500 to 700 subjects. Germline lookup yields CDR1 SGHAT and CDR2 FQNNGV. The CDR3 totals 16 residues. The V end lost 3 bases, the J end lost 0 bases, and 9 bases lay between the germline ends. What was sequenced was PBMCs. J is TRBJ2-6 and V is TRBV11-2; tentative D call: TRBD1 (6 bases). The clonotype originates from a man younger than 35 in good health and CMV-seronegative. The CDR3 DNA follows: TGTGCCAGCAGCTTTACAGGGCTCTCTGGGGCCAACGTCCTGACTTTC. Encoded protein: CASSFTGLSGANVLTF.